This T cell receptor beta chain was documented in a study of T cell responses to AZD1222 COVID-19 vaccine. The germline V gene encodes CDR1 MDHEN and CDR2 SYDVKM. The CDR3 sequence is 14 residues long. The V gene lost 1 base and the J gene lost 2 bases, with 7 bases spanning the gap. Produced via immunoSEQ multiplex PCR; TCRdb's table is partial and in-frame only. The sample comprises over 110,000 clones, 85% to 95% of which are singletons, and roughly an eighth rests with the top ten. The specimen was peripheral blood, collected after recovery from COVID-19. This TCR came from an adult who had recovered from COVID-19. The chain carries TRBV28 and TRBJ2-3; no reliable D call. CDR3 sequence: CASSLSPITDTQYF. The CDR3, as DNA: TGTGCCAGCAGTTTATCCCCTATCACAGATACGCAGTATTTT.